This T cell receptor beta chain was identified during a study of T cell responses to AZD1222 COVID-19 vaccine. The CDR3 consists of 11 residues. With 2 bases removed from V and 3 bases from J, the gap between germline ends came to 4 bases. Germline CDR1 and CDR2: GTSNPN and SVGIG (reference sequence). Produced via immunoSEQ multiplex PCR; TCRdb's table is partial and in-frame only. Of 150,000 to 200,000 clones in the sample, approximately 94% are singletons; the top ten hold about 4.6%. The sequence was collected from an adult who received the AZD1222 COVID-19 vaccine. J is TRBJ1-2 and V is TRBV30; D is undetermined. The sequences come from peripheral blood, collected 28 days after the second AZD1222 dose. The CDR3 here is CAWSWDYGYTF. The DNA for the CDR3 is TGTGCCTGGAGTTGGGACTATGGCTACACCTTC.